This T cell receptor (beta chain) was obtained from a study of blood T cell repertoires in COVID-19. Study-wide context: Collection of acute and convalescent COVID-19 samples took place in the United States, Italy and Spain. Sample material is recorded as cDNA or gDNA derived from T cells, B-cell-depleted T cells, or PBMCs.

Original methodology: It was from reference gene primer amplification that nucleated cell counts were estimated. Profiling relied on immunoSEQ multiplex PCR, and the TCRdb table lists in-frame clones only, not all of them. V and J calls and clone size are given by that table; D and trimming were obtained from the DNA. The data show around 200,000 clones, 85% seen once. The CDR3 spans 12 residues. Germline CDR1 SNHLY, CDR2 FYNNEI. Trimming stripped 6 bases from V and 6 bases from J, with 9 bases between. The sequencing input was PBMCs or T cells enriched from blood (not recorded which). This TCR was sampled from a man aged 40-49 years who had recovered from COVID-19. The chain combines TRBV2 with TRBJ1-5; TRBD1 is a possible D gene (5 bases). DNA for the CDR3: TGTGCCAGCAGCGGAGGGACTCAGCCCCAGCATTTT. Its translation is CASSGGTQPQHF.